This T cell receptor beta chain was identified in a study of cytomegalovirus exposure and HLA in healthy donors (dated by TCRdb to about 2017). The study in broad terms: An earlier analysis of some 550 of the donors reported 250 to 300 Gb of sequence data and roughly 110 million unique TCR beta sequences from roughly 200 million T cells. Roughly 300 gigabases of sequencing data and approximately 80 million unique TCR sequences were included in an early release covering several hundred HLA-typed donors. Among the roughly 370 genotyped donors, around 81% belonged to the genetic ancestry cluster associated with self-reported Caucasian donors. The aim of the study was to test whether cataloging public T cell receptors could identify signatures of past pathogen exposure. The T cell repertoires of 670 or so subjects were profiled by immunosequencing and related to cytomegalovirus serostatus. Along with the roughly 670-subject first cohort, a separate validation cohort of around 110 different subjects was used. High-throughput TCR immunosequencing, statistical association of individual TCRs with disease status, and machine learning were combined to predict cytomegalovirus infection status. In a later analysis, previously published TCR beta repertoires from some 640 donors were re-analyzed and high-resolution HLA genotyping was added so that TCR occurrence patterns could be studied. Rather than drawing on any new phenotypic data, the later analysis identified candidate immune exposures from TCR beta sequences and the way those sequences occurred across donors. To decide whether each TCR beta V gene segment behaved as functional or pseudogenic, an earlier analysis of nearly 600 of the donors relied on high-throughput TCR beta sequencing. Donor age, sex, ethnicity and CMV serostatus were compiled together with the repertoire data. A later genetic analysis used genome-wide SNP genotypes for about 65% of the roughly 700 donors, treating that subset as a discovery cohort. All discovery cohort repertoires had been generated using a single sequencing platform. HLA typing covered class I and class II loci at four-digit resolution. Typing coverage varied by locus: about 629-640 donors for A, B, C, DRB1 and DQB1; some 520 for DQA1; approximately 570 for DPA1; under 490 for DPB1. Because of strong linkage in the cohort, four or five DR-DQ haplotypes were treated as single units for association and clustering. On average, around 200,000 unique TCR beta nucleotide sequences were sequenced per donor among some 420 genotyped donors of the cohort, with about 17% of those sequences being non-productive. Overall study outcomes, separate from this receptor: The classifier was reported to diagnose cytomegalovirus status with high specificity and sensitivity in both the original and validation cohorts. A later analysis found that TCR association rates varied across HLA loci, with DRB1 alleles showing the most associated TCRs and HLA-C alleles the fewest. A cluster of highly shared sequence variants was judged likely to represent a technical artifact of the sequencing pipeline. HLA typing was unavailable for some donors at each locus, so association tests used only the typed subset. The authors suggested that the approach could potentially be generalized to other disease states and immunological phenotypes. Roughly uniform sequencing depth across donors was assumed in presence/absence analyses, although this assumption may not hold. This cohort had only TCR beta chains sequenced, and the lack of alpha or paired-chain data limited which features could be detected. A later genetic analysis reported fewer N-insertions in productive TCRs among donors in an Asian-associated ancestry cluster than the approximately 700-donor mean. Most TCR sequences were observed very rarely across donors, whereas some public TCRs were present in many individuals. Several of the top co-occurrence clusters appeared to be linked to parvovirus B19, influenza, CMV and Epstein-Barr virus, according to a later analysis. Correlated functional status among segregating V segments might reflect linkage disequilibrium, but an unknown experimental factor could not be ruled out. A later analysis associated about 16,000 TCR beta sequences with specific HLA alleles at a false discovery rate of 0.05. In a later analysis, most CMV-associated TCR beta chains were found to appear HLA-restricted, with HLA associations seemingly driven largely by CMV exposure. A few of the identified cytomegalovirus-associated TCR beta chains were confirmed in vitro to be specific for cytomegalovirus antigens. The only immune exposure information available for the cohort was CMV serostatus. Because counts were too low, seventeen rarely observed V segments, including chromosome 9 orphons, were left out of the earlier analysis of approximately 500 of the donors. Some IMGT-functional V segments, including TRBV6-2 and TRBV6-3, could not be told apart with the 87-base-pair reads, so those segments were excluded. An association between a missense DCLRE1C variant and V-gene and J-gene trimming of TCR beta chains was found in a later genetic analysis and replicated in an independent cohort. A further reported finding was that TCR beta sequences accurately predicted the HLA-A and HLA-B alleles for most subjects in the first cohort. In a later analysis, HLA-associated TCR beta chains showed more clonal expansion and lower generation probabilities than non-associated chains that were equally common. In an earlier analysis of around 600 of the donors, most TCR beta V segments were observed in productive rearrangements about 90% or about 30% of the time, broadly matching IMGT annotations. The study listed 150 to 200 TCR beta chains as associated with cytomegalovirus. Strong co-occurrence of HLA alleles, especially DR and DQ, made assigning TCR associations to individual alleles difficult.

The CDR3, from cysteine to phenylalanine, totals 15 residues. Of the read, only the CDR3 DNA is kept; its 45 bases are in frame from base 1. Based on the germline V gene, the CDR1 and CDR2 sequences are SGHNT and YENEEA. Relative to germline, V is missing 5 bases and J is missing 2 bases, with 7 bases of the junction outside any gene match. As regards this clone: What this receptor recognizes is not known. Base qualities were left out, and no much larger clone turns up one base away.

The cohort was made up of 500 to 800 healthy bone marrow donors. Cohort members were all nominally healthy when sampled, although unrecorded immune exposures were likely present. The donor was CMV seronegative and was included in the group of several hundred seronegative cohort members. A peripheral blood sample was provided by each donor, and peripheral blood mononuclear cells were used for TCR beta sequencing. Genomic DNA was extracted from the blood cell samples with the Qiagen DNeasy Blood Extraction Kit. The library was produced with the immunoSEQ multiplex PCR assay. The multiplex PCR relied on a mix of 60 forward primers for TCR Vbeta segments and 13 reverse primers for TCR Jbeta segments. The CDR3 region of rearranged TCR beta genes was amplified from genomic DNA with a multiplex PCR assay. The Illumina HiSeq System was used to sequence the amplified TCR beta libraries as 87-base-pair reads. The study's processing was this. A later analysis counted approximately 84 million unique TCR beta chains across the 550 to 750 repertoires, and around 9.9 million of these chains were shared by at least two donors. Raw reads were error-corrected and collapsed into unique sequences by a nearest-neighbor algorithm in which closely related sequences were merged to remove PCR and sequencing errors. To assign V, D and J gene segments, CDR3 sequences were aligned to IMGT reference sequences. For a sequence to be retained, at least a six-nucleotide match to both a V gene segment and a J gene segment was required. Rearrangements were called productive when the CDR3 lacked stop codons and stayed in frame with V and J; all others were non-productive. CDR3 was defined by IMGT convention, running from the second conserved V-encoded cysteine to the conserved J-encoded phenylalanine. In an earlier analysis of around 570 of the donors, sequences lacking an unambiguous match to a single V gene segment were excluded. An earlier analysis of some 500 of the donors classified V segments as functional when productive rearrangements were above 56.7% and as segregating when the standard deviation between donors was above 5%. A statistical classification framework was built for diagnosing cytomegalovirus status from the catalog of TCR beta chain sequences. A later analysis assigned V and J genes by comparing TCR nucleotide sequences with IMGT/GENE-DB human TR gene sequences. In a later analysis, CDR3 sequences and most-parsimonious VDJ recombination scenarios were assigned using the TCRdist pipeline. A later analysis defined each TCR beta chain by its CDR3 amino acid sequence plus V-gene family, and excluded reads lacking a unique V-gene family. As a way to deal with suspected cross-contamination and a sequencing artifact, a later analysis dropped more than 500 nucleotide sequences that were highly shared and had low generation probability. For each public chain, a later analysis derived a clonal expansion index from normalized ranks of inferred template counts within each repertoire. Generation probabilities in a later analysis came from a VDJ recombination model fitted to out-of-frame rearrangements, and those results were checked against IGoR. In a later analysis, TCR-TCR, TCR-HLA and TCR-CMV co-occurrence was scored with hypergeometric tests, and a repertoire-size bias correction was applied to TCR pairs. In a later analysis, false discovery rates were estimated by permuting HLA or CMV assignments 20 times. A later analysis grouped co-occurring TCRs with DBSCAN, adding TCRdist sequence similarity when clustering within HLA-allele-positive subsets. Co-occurrence clustering excluded repertoires with fewer than 30,000 or more than 120,000 public chains, plus five with anomalous nucleotide sharing. Sourced from immuneACCESS, this table was stored by TCRdb with only in-frame sequences that have V and J called. A share of the clones is absent; for the studies checked, an unresolved V gene accounts for under half, and the remainder has no known explanation. V and J calls and clone size are copied from that table; D and trimming were computed from the DNA. This sample is represented by 84,000 or so clones; approximately 80% of them were singletons. The ten largest make up more than 3% of the sample.

Specimen: PBMCs. Recombination connected TRBV11-3 to TRBJ2-3; the junction holds 7 bases that match TRBD1. The clonotype comes from a man aged 30-40 years in good health and CMV-seronegative. The base sequence is TGTGCCAGCAGCCAGGGGGACACCTACACAGATACGCAGTATTTT. The translation is CASSQGDTYTDTQYF.